This is a list of T cell receptor beta chains from one sample in a study of CD8+CD57+ T cells in acquired aplastic anemia. From the reads, TCRdb called clonotypes with MiXCR, one entry per CDR3 protein. The table shows about 130,000 distinct CDR3 sequences, with about 40% occurring only once. The sample taken for sequencing was sorted CD4+, CD8+, or CD8+CD57+ T cells (not recorded which) from PBMCs. All receptors derive from a human donor in good health, serving as a control. The CDR3 runs from the conserved cysteine through the conserved F or W. Each record gives: clone size, V gene, J gene, CDR3 length, D gene, CDR3 DNA, CDR3 protein. The D gene is left open where the match is weak. Some rows mark clone size as missing; the rest say once, few, many or name a class of expanded clone.

clone_size: many; v_call: TRBV3-1; j_call: TRBJ1-3; cdr3_length: 14; d_call: NA; cdr3_nt: TGTGCCAGCGGGGGTGGGCGTGGAGGAAACACCATATATTTT; cdr3_aa: CASGGGRGGNTIYF
clone_size: NA; v_call: TRBV25-1; j_call: TRBJ1-6; cdr3_length: 14; d_call: TRBD1; cdr3_nt: TGTGCCAGCAGTACGACAGGGTGGAGTTCACCCCTCCACTTT; cdr3_aa: CASSTTGWSSPLHF
clone_size: many; v_call: TRBV27; j_call: TRBJ1-6; cdr3_length: 14; d_call: TRBD1; cdr3_nt: TGTGCCACCCGAAATCAGGGGGGAAATTCACCCCTCCACTTT; cdr3_aa: CATRNQGGNSPLHF
clone_size: NA; v_call: TRBV10-3; j_call: TRBJ2-1; cdr3_length: 13; d_call: TRBD1; cdr3_nt: TGTGCCATCGAGGGACAGGATAACAATGAGCAGTTCTTC; cdr3_aa: CAIEGQDNNEQFF
clone_size: NA; v_call: TRBV5-1; j_call: TRBJ2-2; cdr3_length: 15; d_call: TRBD2; cdr3_nt: TGCGCCAGCAGCTGGACTAGCGGATACACCGGGGAGCTGTTTTTT; cdr3_aa: CASSWTSGYTGELFF
clone_size: NA; v_call: TRBV4-3; j_call: TRBJ1-1; cdr3_length: 11; d_call: NA; cdr3_nt: TGCGCCAGCAGCCAAGGTGGTGAAGCTTTCTTT; cdr3_aa: CASSQGGEAFF
clone_size: NA; v_call: TRBV12-3/TRBV12-4; j_call: TRBJ1-1; cdr3_length: 14; d_call: NA; cdr3_nt: TGTGCCAGCAGTTCTAGGGTCCTCGGGACTGAAGCTTTCTTT; cdr3_aa: CASSSRVLGTEAFF
clone_size: few; v_call: TRBV7-8; j_call: TRBJ1-6; cdr3_length: 14; d_call: TRBD1; cdr3_nt: TGTGCCAGCAGCTTCGGGACAGGGGTGTCACCCCTCCACTTT; cdr3_aa: CASSFGTGVSPLHF
clone_size: many; v_call: TRBV6-5; j_call: TRBJ1-5; cdr3_length: 13; d_call: NA; cdr3_nt: TGTGCCAGCAGTTACGACGGAAATCAGCCCCAGCATTTT; cdr3_aa: CASSYDGNQPQHF
clone_size: many; v_call: TRBV5-1; j_call: TRBJ1-2; cdr3_length: 14; d_call: NA; cdr3_nt: TGCGCCAGCAGCTTGGTCACTGGGGACTATGGCTACACCTTC; cdr3_aa: CASSLVTGDYGYTF
clone_size: NA; v_call: TRBV11-2; j_call: TRBJ1-6; cdr3_length: 19; d_call: TRBD1; cdr3_nt: TGTGCCAGCAGCTCTAAAGGCATTAAGACAGGGAACTATAATTCACCCCTCCACTTT; cdr3_aa: CASSSKGIKTGNYNSPLHF
clone_size: many; v_call: TRBV20-1; j_call: TRBJ2-1; cdr3_length: 13; d_call: TRBD2; cdr3_nt: TGCAGTGCTAGAGCTAGCGGGGGTAATGAGCAGTTCTTC; cdr3_aa: CSARASGGNEQFF
clone_size: NA; v_call: TRBV29-1; j_call: TRBJ2-3; cdr3_length: 15; d_call: NA; cdr3_nt: TGCAGCGTTGAGTACGGGTTTAGGGGCACAGATACGCAGTATTTT; cdr3_aa: CSVEYGFRGTDTQYF
clone_size: few; v_call: TRBV20-1; j_call: TRBJ2-1; cdr3_length: 15; d_call: TRBD2; cdr3_nt: TGCAGTGCTTCTTTTACTAGCGGGCGTCGCAATGAGCAGCTCTTC; cdr3_aa: CSASFTSGRRNEQLF
clone_size: few; v_call: TRBV10-2; j_call: TRBJ2-1; cdr3_length: 13; d_call: NA; cdr3_nt: TGCGCCAGCAGTGAGAGAGAATACAATGAGCAGTTCTTC; cdr3_aa: CASSEREYNEQFF
clone_size: NA; v_call: TRBV20-1; j_call: TRBJ1-5; cdr3_length: 14; d_call: TRBD1; cdr3_nt: TGCAGTGCTAGCCCGGGACAGCTCAATCAGCCCCAGCATTTT; cdr3_aa: CSASPGQLNQPQHF
clone_size: few; v_call: TRBV3-1; j_call: TRBJ1-2; cdr3_length: 16; d_call: NA; cdr3_nt: TGTGCCAGCAGCCAACAGCACAGGCCCCGGTCGTATGGCTACACCTTC; cdr3_aa: CASSQQHRPRSYGYTF
clone_size: NA; v_call: TRBV3-1; j_call: TRBJ1-4; cdr3_length: 12; d_call: TRBD1; cdr3_nt: TGTGCCAGCGGACAGGTTAATGAAAAACTGTTTTTT; cdr3_aa: CASGQVNEKLFF
clone_size: many; v_call: TRBV9; j_call: TRBJ1-1; cdr3_length: 15; d_call: NA; cdr3_nt: TGTGCCAGCAGGAAAGCAGGCATCATGAACACTGAAGCTTTCTTT; cdr3_aa: CASRKAGIMNTEAFF
clone_size: many; v_call: TRBV30; j_call: TRBJ1-6; cdr3_length: 16; d_call: NA; cdr3_nt: TGTGCCTGGAGTGTAACGAGTCCTAGGGCCAATTCACCCCTCCACTTT; cdr3_aa: CAWSVTSPRANSPLHF
clone_size: NA; v_call: TRBV11-3; j_call: TRBJ1-5; cdr3_length: 13; d_call: TRBD1; cdr3_nt: TGTGCCAGCAGCGTCCCAGGGGGAGAGCCCCAGCATTTT; cdr3_aa: CASSVPGGEPQHF
clone_size: many; v_call: TRBV2; j_call: TRBJ2-7; cdr3_length: 15; d_call: TRBD1; cdr3_nt: TGTGCCAGCACCCTGGACAGGACAAGCTCCTACGAGCAGTACTTC; cdr3_aa: CASTLDRTSSYEQYF
clone_size: NA; v_call: TRBV20-1; j_call: TRBJ2-3; cdr3_length: 15; d_call: NA; cdr3_nt: TGCAGTGCAATCGACACTCGGAAAAGCACAGATACGCAGTATTTT; cdr3_aa: CSAIDTRKSTDTQYF
clone_size: many; v_call: TRBV2; j_call: TRBJ2-7; cdr3_length: 16; d_call: TRBD1; cdr3_nt: TGTGCCAGCATCTTTCAGGGAGGGACAGGGGACTACGAGCAGTACTTC; cdr3_aa: CASIFQGGTGDYEQYF
clone_size: once; v_call: TRBV4-1; j_call: TRBJ2-3; cdr3_length: 16; d_call: TRBD2; cdr3_nt: TGCGCCAGCAGCCTCGGGGAGGGAACCCGCACAGATACGCAGTATTTT; cdr3_aa: CASSLGEGTRTDTQYF
clone_size: many; v_call: TRBV19; j_call: TRBJ2-5; cdr3_length: 13; d_call: TRBD2; cdr3_nt: TGTGCCAGTAGGGGACTAGCGAGGGAGACCCAGTACTTC; cdr3_aa: CASRGLARETQYF
clone_size: NA; v_call: TRBV10-2; j_call: TRBJ1-6; cdr3_length: 13; d_call: TRBD1; cdr3_nt: TGCGCCACCGGAGGACAGGGGACGGCGACCCTCCACTTT; cdr3_aa: CATGGQGTATLHF
clone_size: many; v_call: TRBV7-2; j_call: TRBJ1-2; cdr3_length: 16; d_call: TRBD1; cdr3_nt: TGTGCCAGCAGCCGGGGACAGTTAGGGTCTAACTATGGCTACACCTTC; cdr3_aa: CASSRGQLGSNYGYTF
clone_size: NA; v_call: TRBV10-3; j_call: TRBJ1-1; cdr3_length: 14; d_call: NA; cdr3_nt: TGTGCCATCGGACAGAGACCCATGAACACTGAAGCTTTCTTT; cdr3_aa: CAIGQRPMNTEAFF
clone_size: many; v_call: TRBV5-1; j_call: TRBJ2-3; cdr3_length: 17; d_call: TRBD2; cdr3_nt: TGCGCCAGCAGCTTGGCAGGGACTAGCGGGAGTGGAGATACGCAGTATTTT; cdr3_aa: CASSLAGTSGSGDTQYF
clone_size: many; v_call: TRBV18; j_call: TRBJ1-1; cdr3_length: 13; d_call: NA; cdr3_nt: TGTGCCAGCTCAGGGGCTTTGAACACTGAAGCTTTCTTT; cdr3_aa: CASSGALNTEAFF
clone_size: once; v_call: TRBV15; j_call: TRBJ1-2; cdr3_length: 16; d_call: TRBD1; cdr3_nt: TGTGCCACCAGCAAGAATCCGGGACAGGGGGCTAATGGCTACACCTTC; cdr3_aa: CATSKNPGQGANGYTF
clone_size: NA; v_call: TRBV5-6; j_call: TRBJ1-6; cdr3_length: 16; d_call: TRBD1; cdr3_nt: TGTGCCAGCAGCTTGGAAAGGGACAGGAGTAATTCACCCCTCCACTTT; cdr3_aa: CASSLERDRSNSPLHF
clone_size: NA; v_call: TRBV15; j_call: TRBJ2-5; cdr3_length: 17; d_call: NA; cdr3_nt: TGTGCCACCAGCGTGTTCCGGGGAGAGGGTAGAGGAGAGACCCAGTACTTC; cdr3_aa: CATSVFRGEGRGETQYF
clone_size: NA; v_call: TRBV12-5; j_call: TRBJ1-5; cdr3_length: 14; d_call: NA; cdr3_nt: TGTGCTAGTGGTTTGCAGTCGAGCAATCAGCCCCAGCATTTT; cdr3_aa: CASGLQSSNQPQHF
clone_size: NA; v_call: TRBV19; j_call: TRBJ1-1; cdr3_length: 15; d_call: NA; cdr3_nt: TGTGTCAGTAGTATGGGTGGGGAGATGAACACTGAAGCTTTCTTT; cdr3_aa: CVSSMGGEMNTEAFF
clone_size: NA; v_call: TRBV15; j_call: TRBJ1-1; cdr3_length: 10; d_call: TRBD1; cdr3_nt: TGTGCCACGGGACAGATTGAAGCTTTCTTT; cdr3_aa: CATGQIEAFF
clone_size: NA; v_call: TRBV20-1; j_call: TRBJ2-7; cdr3_length: 14; d_call: NA; cdr3_nt: TGCAGTGCTGGAGACAGGGGAGGGGACTACGAGCAGTACTTC; cdr3_aa: CSAGDRGGDYEQYF
clone_size: once; v_call: TRBV24-1; j_call: TRBJ1-2; cdr3_length: 11; d_call: NA; cdr3_nt: TGTGCCACCAGTGGGAACTATGGCTACACCTTC; cdr3_aa: CATSGNYGYTF
clone_size: NA; v_call: TRBV19; j_call: TRBJ2-1; cdr3_length: 15; d_call: TRBD2; cdr3_nt: TGTGCCTGGAGTAACGGTCTAGCGGGGGCTGATGAGCAGTTCTTC; cdr3_aa: CAWSNGLAGADEQFF
clone_size: NA; v_call: TRBV20-1; j_call: TRBJ1-5; cdr3_length: 15; d_call: NA; cdr3_nt: TGCAGTGCTGGCCCATCCGACAGTAGCAATCAGCCCCAGCATTTT; cdr3_aa: CSAGPSDSSNQPQHF
clone_size: NA; v_call: TRBV10-3; j_call: TRBJ1-1; cdr3_length: 13; d_call: NA; cdr3_nt: TGTGCCATCAGTATGACAGTAAACACTGAAGCTTTCTTT; cdr3_aa: CAISMTVNTEAFF
clone_size: NA; v_call: TRBV15; j_call: TRBJ2-6; cdr3_length: 17; d_call: TRBD2; cdr3_nt: TGTGCCACCAGCGCAGGCGGGAGATGGTCTGGGGCCAACGTCCTGACTTTC; cdr3_aa: CATSAGGRWSGANVLTF
clone_size: many; v_call: TRBV6-1; j_call: TRBJ2-7; cdr3_length: 14; d_call: TRBD2; cdr3_nt: TGTGCCAGCAGAGAGCGGGAGGTTTTGTACGAGCAGTACTTC; cdr3_aa: CASREREVLYEQYF
clone_size: NA; v_call: TRBV10-3; j_call: TRBJ1-3; cdr3_length: 12; d_call: NA; cdr3_nt: TGTGCCATCAGGGGGGTCGGAAACACCATATATTTT; cdr3_aa: CAIRGVGNTIYF
clone_size: many; v_call: TRBV9; j_call: TRBJ2-7; cdr3_length: 17; d_call: NA; cdr3_nt: TGTGCCAGCAGCGTAGCCACCGGCCCAGGGGGGGGGTACGAGCAGTACTTC; cdr3_aa: CASSVATGPGGGYEQYF
clone_size: many; v_call: TRBV5-1; j_call: TRBJ2-5; cdr3_length: 17; d_call: TRBD1; cdr3_nt: TGCGCCAGCAGCAAACCCCCAACGGGACAGGGGTCAGAGACCCAGTACTTC; cdr3_aa: CASSKPPTGQGSETQYF
clone_size: many; v_call: TRBV5-6; j_call: TRBJ1-2; cdr3_length: 14; d_call: NA; cdr3_nt: TGTGCCAGCAGCTTGAACGGGATGAACTATGGCTACACCTTC; cdr3_aa: CASSLNGMNYGYTF
clone_size: once; v_call: TRBV7-2; j_call: TRBJ1-1; cdr3_length: 12; d_call: NA; cdr3_nt: TGTGCCAGATTAATACGGGGGACTGAAGCTTTCTTT; cdr3_aa: CARLIRGTEAFF
clone_size: many; v_call: TRBV11-2; j_call: TRBJ2-7; cdr3_length: 15; d_call: NA; cdr3_nt: TGTGCCAGCAGCTTACTTCGACAGAGTACCTACGAGCAGTACTTC; cdr3_aa: CASSLLRQSTYEQYF
clone_size: many; v_call: TRBV19; j_call: TRBJ1-1; cdr3_length: 14; d_call: TRBD1; cdr3_nt: TGTGCCAGTAGCCAGACAGGGGGGTACACTGAAGCTTTCTTT; cdr3_aa: CASSQTGGYTEAFF
clone_size: few; v_call: TRBV3-1; j_call: TRBJ2-5; cdr3_length: 16; d_call: NA; cdr3_nt: TGTGCCAGCAGCCAAGGTAAAGGGGGGAACCAAGAGACCCAGTACTTC; cdr3_aa: CASSQGKGGNQETQYF
clone_size: NA; v_call: TRBV20-1; j_call: TRBJ1-3; cdr3_length: 12; d_call: NA; cdr3_nt: TGCAGTGCCCGGACCTACGGAAACACCATATATTTT; cdr3_aa: CSARTYGNTIYF